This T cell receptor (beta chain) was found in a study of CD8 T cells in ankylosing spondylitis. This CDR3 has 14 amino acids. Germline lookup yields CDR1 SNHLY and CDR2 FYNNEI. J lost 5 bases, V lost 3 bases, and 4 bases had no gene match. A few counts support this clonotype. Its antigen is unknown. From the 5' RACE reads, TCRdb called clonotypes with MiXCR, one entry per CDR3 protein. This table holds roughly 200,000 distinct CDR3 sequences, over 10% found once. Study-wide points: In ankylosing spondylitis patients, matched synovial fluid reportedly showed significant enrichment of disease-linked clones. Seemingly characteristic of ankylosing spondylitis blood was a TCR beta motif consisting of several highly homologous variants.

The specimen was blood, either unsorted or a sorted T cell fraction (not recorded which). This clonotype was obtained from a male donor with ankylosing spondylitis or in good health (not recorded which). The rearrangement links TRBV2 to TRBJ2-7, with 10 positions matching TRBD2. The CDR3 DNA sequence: TGTGCCAGCAGTGACCTAGCGGGAGTAAACGAGCAGTACTTC. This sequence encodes CASSDLAGVNEQYF. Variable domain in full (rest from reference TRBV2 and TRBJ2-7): EPEVTQTPSHQVTQMGQEVILRCVPISNHLYFYWYRQILGQKVEFLVSFYNNEISEKSEIFDDQFSVERPDGSNFTLKIRSTKLEDSAMYFCASSDLAGVNEQYFGPGTRLTVT.